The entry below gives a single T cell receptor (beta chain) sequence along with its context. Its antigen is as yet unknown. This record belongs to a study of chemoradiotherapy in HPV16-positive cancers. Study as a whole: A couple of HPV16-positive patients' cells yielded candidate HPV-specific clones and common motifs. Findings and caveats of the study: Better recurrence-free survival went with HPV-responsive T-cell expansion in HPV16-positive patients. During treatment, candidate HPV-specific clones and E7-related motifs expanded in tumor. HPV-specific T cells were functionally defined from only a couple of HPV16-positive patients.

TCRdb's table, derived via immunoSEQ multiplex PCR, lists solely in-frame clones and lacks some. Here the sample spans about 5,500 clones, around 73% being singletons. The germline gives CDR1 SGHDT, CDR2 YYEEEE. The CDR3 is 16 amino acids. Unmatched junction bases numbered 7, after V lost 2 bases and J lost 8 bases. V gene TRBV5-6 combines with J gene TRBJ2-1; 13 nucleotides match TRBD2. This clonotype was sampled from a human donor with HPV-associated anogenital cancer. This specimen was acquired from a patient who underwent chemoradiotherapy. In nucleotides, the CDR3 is TGTGCCAGCAGCTTACTAGCGGGAGGGCCGATCGATGAGCAGTTCTTC. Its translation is CASSLLAGGPIDEQFF.